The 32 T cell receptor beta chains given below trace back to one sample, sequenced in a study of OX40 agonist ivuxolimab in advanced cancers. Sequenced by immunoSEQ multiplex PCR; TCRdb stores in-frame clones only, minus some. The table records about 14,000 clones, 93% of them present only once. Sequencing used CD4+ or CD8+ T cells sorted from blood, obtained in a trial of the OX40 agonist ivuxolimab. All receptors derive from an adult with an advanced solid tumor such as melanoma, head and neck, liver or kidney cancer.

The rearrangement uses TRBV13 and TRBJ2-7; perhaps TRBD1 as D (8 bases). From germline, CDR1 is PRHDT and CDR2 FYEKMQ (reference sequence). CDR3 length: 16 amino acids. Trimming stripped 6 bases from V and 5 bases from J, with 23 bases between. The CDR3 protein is CASRPVGRGQVDEQYF. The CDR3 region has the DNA TGTGCCAGCAGACCGGTGGGGAGGGGACAGGTCGACGAGCAGTACTTC.

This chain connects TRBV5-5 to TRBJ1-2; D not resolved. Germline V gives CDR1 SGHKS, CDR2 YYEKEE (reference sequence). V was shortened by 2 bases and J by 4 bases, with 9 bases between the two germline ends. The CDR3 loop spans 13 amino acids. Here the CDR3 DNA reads TGTGCCAGCAGCTTAAGTACGGGCTATGGCTACACCTTC. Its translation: CASSLSTGYGYTF.

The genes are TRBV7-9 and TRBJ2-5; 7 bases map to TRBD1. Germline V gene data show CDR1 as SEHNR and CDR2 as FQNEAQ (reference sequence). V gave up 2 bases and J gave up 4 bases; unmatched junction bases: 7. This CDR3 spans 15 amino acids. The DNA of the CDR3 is TGTGCCAGCAGCTTACAGGGGGTGTTGGGAGAGACCCAGTACTTC. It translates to CASSLQGVLGETQYF.

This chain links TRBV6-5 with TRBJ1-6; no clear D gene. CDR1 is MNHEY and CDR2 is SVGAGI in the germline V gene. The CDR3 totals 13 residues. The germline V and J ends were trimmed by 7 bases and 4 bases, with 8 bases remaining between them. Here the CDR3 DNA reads TGTGCCAGCAATGATGGTTATAATTCACCCCTCCACTTT. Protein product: CASNDGYNSPLHF.

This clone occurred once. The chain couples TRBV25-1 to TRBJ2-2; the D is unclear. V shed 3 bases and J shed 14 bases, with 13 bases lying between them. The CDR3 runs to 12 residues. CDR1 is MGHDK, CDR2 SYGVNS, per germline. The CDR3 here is CASSDSDRRLFF. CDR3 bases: TGTGCCAGCAGTGATTCGGATAGAAGACTGTTTTTT.

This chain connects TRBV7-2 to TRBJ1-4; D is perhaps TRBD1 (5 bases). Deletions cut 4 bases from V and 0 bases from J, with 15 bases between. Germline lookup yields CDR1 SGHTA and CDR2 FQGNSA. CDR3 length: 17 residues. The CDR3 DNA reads TGTGCCAGCAGCTGGGGGGAGCTCGAAGCAACTAATGAAAAACTGTTTTTT. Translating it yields CASSWGELEATNEKLFF.

The CDR3 DNA is TGTGCCAGCAGCGTAGAGGGGACAGCGAACACTGAAGCTTTCTTT. It yields the protein CASSVEGTANTEAFF. The gene calls are TRBV9 and TRBJ1-1; 7 nucleotides align to TRBD1. CDR1 and CDR2 from the germline V gene are SGDLS and YYNGEE. V was clipped by 0 bases and J by 1 base; unmatched bases: 3. CDR3 length equals 15 residues.

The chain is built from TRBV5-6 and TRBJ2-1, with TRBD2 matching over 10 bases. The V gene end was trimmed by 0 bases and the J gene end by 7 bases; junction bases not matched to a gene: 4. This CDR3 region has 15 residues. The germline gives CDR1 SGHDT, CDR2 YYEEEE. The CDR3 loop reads CASSLEASGSNEQFF. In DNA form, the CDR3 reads TGTGCCAGCAGCTTGGAGGCTAGCGGGAGTAATGAGCAGTTCTTC.

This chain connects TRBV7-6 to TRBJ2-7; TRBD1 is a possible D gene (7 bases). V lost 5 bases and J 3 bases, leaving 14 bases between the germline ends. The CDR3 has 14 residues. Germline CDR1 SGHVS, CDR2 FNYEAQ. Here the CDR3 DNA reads TGTGCCAGCAGCATGCGGGACAGTAACTACGAGCAGTACTTC. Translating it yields CASSMRDSNYEQYF.

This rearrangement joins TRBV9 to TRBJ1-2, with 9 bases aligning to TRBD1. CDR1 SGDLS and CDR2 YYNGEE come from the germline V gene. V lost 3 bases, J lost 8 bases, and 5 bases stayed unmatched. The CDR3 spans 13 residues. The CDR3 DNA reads TGTGCCAGCAGCGCCCACAGGGGGCAAGGCTACACCTTC. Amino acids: CASSAHRGQGYTF. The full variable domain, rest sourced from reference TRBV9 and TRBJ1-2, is DSGVTQTPKHLITATGQRVTLRCSPRSGDLSVYWYQQSLDQGLQFLIQYYNGEERAKGNILERFSAQQFPDLHSELNLSSLELGDSALYFCASSAHRGQGYTFGSGTRLTVV.

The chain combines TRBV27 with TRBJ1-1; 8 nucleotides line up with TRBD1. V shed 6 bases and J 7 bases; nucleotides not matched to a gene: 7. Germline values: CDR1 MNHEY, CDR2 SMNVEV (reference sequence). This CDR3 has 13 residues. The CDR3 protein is CASRDRAGFEAFF. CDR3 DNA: TGTGCCAGCAGGGACAGGGCGGGATTTGAAGCTTTCTTT.

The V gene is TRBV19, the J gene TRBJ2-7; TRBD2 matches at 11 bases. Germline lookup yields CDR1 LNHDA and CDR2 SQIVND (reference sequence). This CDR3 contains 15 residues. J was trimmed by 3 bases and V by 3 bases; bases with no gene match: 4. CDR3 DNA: TGTGCCAGTAGTATGGGGACTAGCGGCATCTACGAGCAGTACTTC. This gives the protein CASSMGTSGIYEQYF.

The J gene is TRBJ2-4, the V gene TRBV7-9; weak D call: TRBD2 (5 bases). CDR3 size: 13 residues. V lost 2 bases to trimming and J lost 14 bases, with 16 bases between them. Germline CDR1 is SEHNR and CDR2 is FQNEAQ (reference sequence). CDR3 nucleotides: TGTGCCAGCAGCTTAAGAGGGCAGGCAGACGAGTACTTC. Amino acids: CASSLRGQADEYF. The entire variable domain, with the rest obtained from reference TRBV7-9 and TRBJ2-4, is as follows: DTGVSQNPRHKITKRGQNVTFRCDPISEHNRLYWYRQTLGQGPEFLTYFQNEAQLEKSRLLSDRFSAERPKGSFSTLEIQRTEQGDSAMYLCASSLRGQADEYFGAGTRLSVL.

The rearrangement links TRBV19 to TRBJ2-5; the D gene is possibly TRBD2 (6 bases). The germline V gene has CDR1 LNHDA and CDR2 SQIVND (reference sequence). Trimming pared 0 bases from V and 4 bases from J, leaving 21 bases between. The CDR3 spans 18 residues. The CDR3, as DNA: TGTGCCAGTAGTATAGATGATCGAGTCGGCGGGATCGGAGAGACCCAGTACTTC. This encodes CASSIDDRVGGIGETQYF.

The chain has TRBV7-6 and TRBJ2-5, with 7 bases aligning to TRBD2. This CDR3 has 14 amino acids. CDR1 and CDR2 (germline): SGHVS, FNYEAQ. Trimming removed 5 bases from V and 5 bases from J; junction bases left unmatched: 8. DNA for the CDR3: TGTGCCAGCAGCCCCGGGACTAAAGTGGAGACCCAGTACTTC. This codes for CASSPGTKVETQYF.

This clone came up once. The CDR3 sequence is CAWSAGNEQFF. The CDR3 coding sequence is TGTGCCTGGAGTGCGGGGAATGAGCAGTTCTTC. The rearrangement links TRBV30 to TRBJ2-1; a weak D match, TRBD2 (5 bases). Germline loops: CDR1 GTSNPN, CDR2 SVGIG (reference sequence). With 1 base removed from V and 7 bases from J, the gap between germline ends came to 5 bases. The CDR3 length is 11 residues.

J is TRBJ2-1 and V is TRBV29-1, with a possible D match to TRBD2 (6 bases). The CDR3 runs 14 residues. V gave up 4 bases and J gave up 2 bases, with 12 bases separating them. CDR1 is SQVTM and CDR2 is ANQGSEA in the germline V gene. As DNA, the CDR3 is TGCAGCGTTGTAGGGACTCTTACCTACAATGAGCAGTTCTTC. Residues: CSVVGTLTYNEQFF.

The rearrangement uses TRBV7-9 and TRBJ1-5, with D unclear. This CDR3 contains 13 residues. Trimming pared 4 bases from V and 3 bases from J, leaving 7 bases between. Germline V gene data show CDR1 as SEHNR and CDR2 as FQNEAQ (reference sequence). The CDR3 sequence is CASSYGDNQPQHF. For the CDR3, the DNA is TGTGCCAGCAGCTACGGGGACAATCAGCCCCAGCATTTT. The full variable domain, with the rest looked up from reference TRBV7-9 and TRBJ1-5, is DTGVSQNPRHKITKRGQNVTFRCDPISEHNRLYWYRQTLGQGPEFLTYFQNEAQLEKSRLLSDRFSAERPKGSFSTLEIQRTEQGDSAMYLCASSYGDNQPQHFGDGTRLSIL.

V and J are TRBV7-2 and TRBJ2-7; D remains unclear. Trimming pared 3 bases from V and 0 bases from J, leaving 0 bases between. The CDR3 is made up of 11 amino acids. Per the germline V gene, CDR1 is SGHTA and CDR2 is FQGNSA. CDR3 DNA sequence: TGTGCCAGCAGCTTCTCCTACGAGCAGTACTTC. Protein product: CASSFSYEQYF.

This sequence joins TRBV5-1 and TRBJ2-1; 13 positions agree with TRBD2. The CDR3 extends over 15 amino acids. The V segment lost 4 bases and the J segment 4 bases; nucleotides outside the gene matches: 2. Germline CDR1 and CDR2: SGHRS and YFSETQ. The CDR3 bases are TGCGCCAGCAGCCTGGGACTAGCGGGGTACAATGAGCAGTTCTTC. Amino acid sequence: CASSLGLAGYNEQFF. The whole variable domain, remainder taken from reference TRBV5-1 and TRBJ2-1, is KAGVTQTPRYLIKTRGQQVTLSCSPISGHRSVSWYQQTPGQGLQFLFEYFSETQRNKGNFPGRFSGRQFSNSRSEMNVSTLELGDSALYLCASSLGLAGYNEQFFGPGTRLTVL.

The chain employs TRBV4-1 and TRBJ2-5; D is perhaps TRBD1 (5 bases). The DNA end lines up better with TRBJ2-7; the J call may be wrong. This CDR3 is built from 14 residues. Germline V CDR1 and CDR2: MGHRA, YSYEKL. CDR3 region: CASSQAPGSYEQYF. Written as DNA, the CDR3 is TGCGCCAGCAGCCAAGCTCCAGGGTCCTACGAGCAGTACTTC.

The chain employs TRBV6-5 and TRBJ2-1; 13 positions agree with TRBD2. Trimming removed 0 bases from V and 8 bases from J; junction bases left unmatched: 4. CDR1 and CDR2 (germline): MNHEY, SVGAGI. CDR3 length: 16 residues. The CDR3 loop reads CASSYSTSGRLDEQFF. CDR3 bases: TGTGCCAGCAGTTACTCGACTAGCGGGAGGCTGGATGAGCAGTTCTTC.

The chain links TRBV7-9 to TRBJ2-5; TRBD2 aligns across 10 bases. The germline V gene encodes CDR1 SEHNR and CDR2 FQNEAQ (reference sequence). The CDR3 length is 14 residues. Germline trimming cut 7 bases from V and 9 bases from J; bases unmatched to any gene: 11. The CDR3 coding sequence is TGTGCCAGCACCATCGGGACTAGCGTAAAGGCCCAGTACTTC. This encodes CASTIGTSVKAQYF.

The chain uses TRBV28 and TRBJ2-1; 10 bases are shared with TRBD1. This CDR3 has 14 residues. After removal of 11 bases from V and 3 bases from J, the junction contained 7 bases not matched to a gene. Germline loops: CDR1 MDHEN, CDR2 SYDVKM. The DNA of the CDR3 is TGTGCCTGGGGGGACAGGGGAGACTACAATGAGCAGTTCTTC. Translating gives CAWGDRGDYNEQFF.

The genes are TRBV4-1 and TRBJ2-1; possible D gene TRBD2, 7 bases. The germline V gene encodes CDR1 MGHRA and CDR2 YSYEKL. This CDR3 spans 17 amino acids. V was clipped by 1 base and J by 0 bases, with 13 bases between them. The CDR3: CASSQVGGGSSYNEQFF. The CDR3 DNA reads TGCGCCAGCAGCCAAGTGGGCGGGGGCAGCTCCTACAATGAGCAGTTCTTC.

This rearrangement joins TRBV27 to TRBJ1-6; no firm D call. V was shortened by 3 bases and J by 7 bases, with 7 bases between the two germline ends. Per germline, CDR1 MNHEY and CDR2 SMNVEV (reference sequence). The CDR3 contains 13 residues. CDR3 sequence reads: CASSFSPNSPLHF. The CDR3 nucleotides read TGTGCCAGCAGTTTTTCCCCAAATTCACCCCTCCACTTT.

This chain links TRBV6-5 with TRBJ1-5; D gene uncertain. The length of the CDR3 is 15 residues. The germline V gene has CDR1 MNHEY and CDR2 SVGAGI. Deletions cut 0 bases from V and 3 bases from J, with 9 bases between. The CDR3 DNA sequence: TGTGCCAGCAGTTACTCAGGAGGATCCAATCAGCCCCAGCATTTT. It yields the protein CASSYSGGSNQPQHF.

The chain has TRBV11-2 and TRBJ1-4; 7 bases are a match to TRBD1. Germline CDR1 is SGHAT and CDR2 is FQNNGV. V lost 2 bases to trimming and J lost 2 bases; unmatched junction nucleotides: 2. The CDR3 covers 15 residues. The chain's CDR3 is CASSLTRGTNEKLFF. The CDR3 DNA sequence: TGTGCCAGCAGCTTAACCAGGGGGACTAATGAAAAACTGTTTTTT.

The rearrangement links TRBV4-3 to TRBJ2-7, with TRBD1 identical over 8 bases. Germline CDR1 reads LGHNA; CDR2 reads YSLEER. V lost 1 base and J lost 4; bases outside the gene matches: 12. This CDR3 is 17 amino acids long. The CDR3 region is CASSQGLIDRGLYEQYF. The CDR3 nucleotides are TGCGCCAGCAGCCAAGGTCTAATCGACAGGGGCCTGTACGAGCAGTACTTC.

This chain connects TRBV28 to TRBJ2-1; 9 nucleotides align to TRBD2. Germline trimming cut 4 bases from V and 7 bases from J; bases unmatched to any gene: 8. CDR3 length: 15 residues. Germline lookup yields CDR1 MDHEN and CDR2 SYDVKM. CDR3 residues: CASSSASGMGNEQFF. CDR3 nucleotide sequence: TGTGCCAGCAGTTCAGCTAGCGGGATGGGGAATGAGCAGTTCTTC.

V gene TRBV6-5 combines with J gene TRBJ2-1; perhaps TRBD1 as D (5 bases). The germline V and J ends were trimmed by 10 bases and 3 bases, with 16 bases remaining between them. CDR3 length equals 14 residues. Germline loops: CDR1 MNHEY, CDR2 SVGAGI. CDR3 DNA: TGTGCCACCAAAGAGAGACAGCACTACAATGAGCAGTTCTTC. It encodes CATKERQHYNEQFF.

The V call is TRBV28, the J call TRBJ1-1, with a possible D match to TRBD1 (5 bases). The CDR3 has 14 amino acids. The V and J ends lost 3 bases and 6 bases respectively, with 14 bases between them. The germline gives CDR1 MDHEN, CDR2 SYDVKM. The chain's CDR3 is CASSFRGALAEAFF. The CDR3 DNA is TGTGCCAGCAGTTTTCGTGGGGCGTTGGCTGAAGCTTTCTTT.